The rows below give T cell receptor beta chains drawn from one sample of a study of cytomegalovirus exposure and HLA in healthy donors. Sequenced by immunoSEQ multiplex PCR; TCRdb stores in-frame clones only, minus some. Of over 65,000 clones listed, approximately 77% are singletons. The material sequenced was PBMCs. Receptors originate from a woman younger than 45 in good health and CMV-seropositive. The CDR3 runs from the conserved cysteine through the conserved F or W. The order of the fields is clone size, D gene, J gene, V gene, CDR3 protein, CDR3 DNA. A D gene is named only where the DNA matches it firmly. Part of the rows lack a size; the others show once, few, many or a class for expanded clones.

clone_size: once; d_call: NA; j_call: TRBJ1-5; v_call: TRBV4-1; cdr3_aa: CASSQDRIGVGGEPQHF; cdr3_nt: TGCGCCAGCAGCCAAGATAGAATCGGGGTAGGGGGTGAGCCCCAGCATTTT
clone_size: NA; d_call: TRBD2; j_call: TRBJ2-1; v_call: TRBV7-9; cdr3_aa: CASSLPSGRDEQFF; cdr3_nt: TGTGCCAGCAGCTTACCTAGCGGGAGGGATGAGCAGTTCTTC
clone_size: few; d_call: TRBD2; j_call: TRBJ2-2; v_call: TRBV29-1; cdr3_aa: CSVRSGSVGELFF; cdr3_nt: TGCAGCGTTCGGAGCGGGAGTGTAGGGGAGCTGTTTTTT
clone_size: NA; d_call: NA; j_call: TRBJ2-4; v_call: TRBV7-2; cdr3_aa: CASSLETRNIQYF; cdr3_nt: TGTGCCAGCAGCTTAGAAACCAGAAACATTCAGTACTTC
clone_size: NA; d_call: TRBD1; j_call: TRBJ1-2; v_call: TRBV6-5; cdr3_aa: CASSPGTGYGYTF; cdr3_nt: TGTGCCAGCAGCCCCGGGACAGGCTATGGCTACACCTTC
clone_size: NA; d_call: NA; j_call: TRBJ1-1; v_call: TRBV2; cdr3_aa: CASSETGNTEAFF; cdr3_nt: TGTGCCAGCAGTGAAACAGGGAACACTGAAGCTTTCTTT
clone_size: NA; d_call: TRBD1; j_call: TRBJ1-6; v_call: TRBV9; cdr3_aa: CASGKGQHYSPLHF; cdr3_nt: TGTGCCAGCGGAAAGGGACAGCACTATTCACCCCTCCACTTT
clone_size: NA; d_call: TRBD2; j_call: TRBJ2-1; v_call: TRBV7-9; cdr3_aa: CASSLAWREGTYNEQFF; cdr3_nt: TGTGCCAGCAGCTTAGCGTGGCGGGAGGGCACTTACAATGAGCAGTTCTTC
clone_size: NA; d_call: NA; j_call: TRBJ1-4; v_call: TRBV30; cdr3_aa: CARGRSGTNEKLFF; cdr3_nt: TGTGCGCGGGGACGGAGCGGAACTAATGAAAAACTGTTTTTT
clone_size: NA; d_call: NA; j_call: TRBJ2-6; v_call: TRBV5-6; cdr3_aa: CASSAAGAGANVLTF; cdr3_nt: TGTGCCAGCAGCGCCGCAGGGGCTGGGGCCAACGTCCTGACTTTC
clone_size: NA; d_call: TRBD2; j_call: TRBJ2-3; v_call: TRBV9; cdr3_aa: CASSGGLDGSGDTQYF; cdr3_nt: TGTGCCAGCAGCGGCGGACTAGATGGCTCGGGGGATACGCAGTATTTT
clone_size: NA; d_call: NA; j_call: TRBJ2-2; v_call: TRBV6-1; cdr3_aa: CASTARGGPGELFF; cdr3_nt: TGTGCCAGCACCGCCCGAGGAGGGCCCGGGGAGCTGTTTTTT
clone_size: once; d_call: TRBD2; j_call: TRBJ2-7; v_call: TRBV11-2; cdr3_aa: CASSFAGGGSYEQYF; cdr3_nt: TGTGCCAGCAGCTTTGCGGGAGGGGGATCCTACGAGCAGTACTTC
clone_size: medium-sized; d_call: NA; j_call: TRBJ2-7; v_call: TRBV2; cdr3_aa: CASSLTGLSGLNYEQYF; cdr3_nt: TGTGCCAGCAGCCTAACCGGTCTTAGCGGCTTGAACTACGAGCAGTACTTC
clone_size: few; d_call: TRBD2; j_call: TRBJ2-3; v_call: TRBV11-3; cdr3_aa: CASSLGRIAGGNTDTQYF; cdr3_nt: TGTGCCAGCAGCTTGGGCCGAATAGCGGGAGGAAACACAGATACGCAGTATTTT
clone_size: NA; d_call: TRBD1; j_call: TRBJ1-4; v_call: TRBV19; cdr3_aa: CASSPRTGGKGEKLFF; cdr3_nt: TGTGCCAGTAGTCCCCGGACAGGGGGCAAGGGTGAAAAACTGTTTTTT
clone_size: NA; d_call: NA; j_call: TRBJ2-4; v_call: TRBV4-2; cdr3_aa: CASSQETLAKNIQYF; cdr3_nt: TGTGCCAGCAGCCAAGAAACTCTAGCCAAAAACATTCAGTACTTC
clone_size: NA; d_call: TRBD1; j_call: TRBJ1-4; v_call: TRBV5-1; cdr3_aa: CASTPGTGYEKLFF; cdr3_nt: TGCGCCAGCACCCCCGGGACAGGCTATGAAAAACTGTTTTTT
clone_size: NA; d_call: TRBD2; j_call: TRBJ2-7; v_call: TRBV28; cdr3_aa: CASSRLAGGSYEQYF; cdr3_nt: TGTGCCAGCAGCCGGTTAGCGGGAGGGAGCTACGAGCAGTACTTC
clone_size: few; d_call: NA; j_call: TRBJ2-4; v_call: TRBV19; cdr3_aa: CASSILGAGAKNIQYF; cdr3_nt: TGTGCCAGTAGTATTTTAGGGGCGGGGGCCAAAAACATTCAGTACTTC
clone_size: NA; d_call: TRBD1; j_call: TRBJ2-6; v_call: TRBV27; cdr3_aa: CASSLLTGDLSGANVLTF; cdr3_nt: TGTGCCAGCAGTTTACTGACAGGGGACCTCTCTGGGGCCAACGTCCTGACTTTC
clone_size: NA; d_call: NA; j_call: TRBJ1-1; v_call: TRBV4-3; cdr3_aa: CASSQGQGTEAFF; cdr3_nt: TGCGCCAGCAGCCAAGGCCAGGGGACTGAAGCTTTCTTT
clone_size: NA; d_call: NA; j_call: TRBJ2-7; v_call: TRBV30; cdr3_aa: CAWTRDSGPTQYF; cdr3_nt: TGTGCCTGGACGCGTGACAGTGGCCCTACGCAGTACTTC
clone_size: NA; d_call: NA; j_call: TRBJ2-3; v_call: TRBV28; cdr3_aa: CASSLGGFSTDTQYF; cdr3_nt: TGTGCCAGCAGTTTAGGAGGATTTAGCACAGATACGCAGTATTTT
clone_size: NA; d_call: TRBD1; j_call: TRBJ1-4; v_call: TRBV15; cdr3_aa: CATGQDRGNEKLFF; cdr3_nt: TGTGCCACCGGACAAGACAGGGGGAATGAAAAACTGTTTTTT
clone_size: NA; d_call: NA; j_call: TRBJ2-3; v_call: TRBV19; cdr3_aa: CASSIHSIRDTQYF; cdr3_nt: TGTGCCAGTAGTATTCACTCTATCCGGGATACGCAGTATTTT
clone_size: NA; d_call: NA; j_call: TRBJ1-1; v_call: TRBV5-4; cdr3_aa: CASSSNRNTEAFF; cdr3_nt: TGTGCCAGCAGCTCGAACAGGAACACTGAAGCTTTCTTT
clone_size: NA; d_call: NA; j_call: TRBJ2-5; v_call: TRBV4-2; cdr3_aa: CASSSTGAGEETQYF; cdr3_nt: TGTGCCAGCAGCTCGACGGGGGCGGGGGAAGAGACCCAGTACTTC
clone_size: NA; d_call: NA; j_call: TRBJ1-3; v_call: TRBV2; cdr3_aa: CASKEGGSSGNTIYF; cdr3_nt: TGTGCCAGCAAAGAAGGGGGAAGCTCTGGAAACACCATATATTTT
clone_size: few; d_call: NA; j_call: TRBJ1-1; v_call: TRBV29-1; cdr3_aa: CSVEGTLTEAFF; cdr3_nt: TGCAGCGTTGAGGGGACACTCACTGAAGCTTTCTTT
clone_size: NA; d_call: NA; j_call: TRBJ1-1; v_call: TRBV5-8; cdr3_aa: CASSFGGREAFF; cdr3_nt: TGTGCCAGCAGCTTTGGCGGGAGGGAAGCTTTCTTT
clone_size: NA; d_call: NA; j_call: TRBJ1-1; v_call: TRBV6-6; cdr3_aa: CASSVRTPPEAFF; cdr3_nt: TGTGCCAGCAGTGTTCGAACACCCCCTGAAGCTTTCTTT
clone_size: NA; d_call: NA; j_call: TRBJ2-5; v_call: TRBV5-1; cdr3_aa: CASSPVGANGETQYF; cdr3_nt: TGCGCCAGCAGCCCGGTGGGGGCTAACGGGGAGACCCAGTACTTC
clone_size: few; d_call: TRBD2; j_call: TRBJ2-2; v_call: TRBV5-6; cdr3_aa: CASSGLAGIWAGELFF; cdr3_nt: TGTGCCAGCAGCGGACTAGCGGGAATCTGGGCCGGGGAGCTGTTTTTT
clone_size: once; d_call: NA; j_call: TRBJ2-1; v_call: TRBV7-9; cdr3_aa: CSSRWTEPYNEQFF; cdr3_nt: TGTTCCAGCAGGTGGACAGAACCATACAATGAGCAGTTCTTC
clone_size: few; d_call: TRBD1; j_call: TRBJ1-6; v_call: TRBV6-5; cdr3_aa: CASSRQGPAPLHF; cdr3_nt: TGTGCCAGCAGTCGACAGGGACCGGCACCCCTCCACTTT
clone_size: NA; d_call: NA; j_call: TRBJ2-5; v_call: TRBV11-2; cdr3_aa: CASSPPGETQYF; cdr3_nt: TGTGCCAGCAGCCCTCCCGGAGAGACCCAGTACTTC
clone_size: NA; d_call: TRBD2; j_call: TRBJ2-2; v_call: TRBV2; cdr3_aa: CASSRRTSGSNTGELFF; cdr3_nt: TGTGCCAGCAGTCGACGGACTAGCGGGAGTAACACCGGGGAGCTGTTTTTT
clone_size: few; d_call: TRBD1; j_call: TRBJ1-1; v_call: TRBV4-1; cdr3_aa: CASSPTGGLSEAFF; cdr3_nt: TGCGCCAGCAGCCCCACAGGGGGCTTATCTGAAGCTTTCTTT
clone_size: NA; d_call: NA; j_call: TRBJ2-6; v_call: TRBV7-9; cdr3_aa: CASSLTGIGANVLTF; cdr3_nt: TGTGCCAGCAGCTTAACAGGGATCGGGGCCAACGTCCTGACTTTC
clone_size: NA; d_call: NA; j_call: TRBJ2-7; v_call: TRBV7-9; cdr3_aa: CASRGPSTDSYEQYF; cdr3_nt: TGTGCCAGCCGAGGGCCTTCGACCGACTCCTACGAGCAGTACTTC
clone_size: few; d_call: TRBD1; j_call: TRBJ1-1; v_call: TRBV15; cdr3_aa: CATSRLTGTGNTEAFF; cdr3_nt: TGTGCCACCAGCAGACTTACCGGGACAGGGAACACTGAAGCTTTCTTT
clone_size: once; d_call: TRBD2; j_call: TRBJ2-3; v_call: TRBV29-1; cdr3_aa: CSAAASTSGPTDTQYF; cdr3_nt: TGCAGCGCCGCAGCGTCGACTAGCGGACCCACAGATACGCAGTATTTT
clone_size: NA; d_call: NA; j_call: TRBJ2-2; v_call: TRBV7-3; cdr3_aa: CASSSGGGASPGELFF; cdr3_nt: TGTGCCAGCAGCTCCGGAGGGGGGGCCAGTCCCGGGGAGCTGTTTTTT